The T cell receptor beta chain described here comes from a study of blood T cell repertoires in COVID-19. In the authors' workflow: Scientists estimated how many nucleated cells there were by amplifying reference gene primers. Assay used: immunoSEQ multiplex PCR; TCRdb lists only in-frame clones, some missing. V and J calls and clone size come straight from that table; D and trimming were deduced from the DNA. The table records 75,000 to 95,000 clones, 75% to 90% of them present only once. CDR3 size: 12 residues. The germline V gene encodes CDR1 KGHSH and CDR2 LQKENI. V was shortened by 2 bases and J by 6 bases, with 7 bases between the two germline ends.

This chain links TRBV18 with TRBJ1-2; no firm D call. The source is a human donor in a cohort sampled during active COVID-19. The sequencing input was peripheral blood. The CDR3 nucleotides read TGTGCCAGCTCACCATACGGGGATGGCTACACCTTC. Its translation: CASSPYGDGYTF.